Given below is one TCR beta chain in context. Its antigen is unidentified. Sequencing used immunoSEQ multiplex PCR; TCRdb keeps in-frame clones, though not all of them. The table lists approximately 150,000 clones, about 93% of them singletons, with around 4.7% in the top ten. This CDR3 has 11 amino acids. Germline V gives CDR1 MNHEY, CDR2 SMNVEV (reference sequence). Deletions cut 5 bases from V and 4 bases from J, with 6 bases between. The entry originates in a study of T cell responses to AZD1222 COVID-19 vaccine. Turning to the study itself: Pooling of second doses given at about 4 or about 12 weeks was done.

Findings and limits, study-wide: Dominant at 160-218 and 743-854, vaccine-associated CD4 TCRs also spanned spike. Epitopes outside B.1.351 and B.1.1.7 mutated regions reportedly drew nearly half of spike TCRs.

V usage is TRBV27 and J usage is TRBJ2-7, with D uncertain. The clonotype originates from an adult in good health. Here the sequenced sample was peripheral blood, taken on day 0 of AZD1222 vaccination. CDR3 residues: CASSEFYEQYF. The CDR3 region has the DNA TGTGCCAGCAGTGAATTTTACGAGCAGTACTTC.